These 15 T cell receptor beta chains share one sample of origin, sequenced in a study of T cells in Graves' hyperthyroidism and ophthalmopathy. Authors of the study amplified TCR beta CDR3 regions from RNA transcripts. When the TCR CDR3 underwent first-round RT-PCR, the HTBI primer set was used. TCRdb reprocessed the multiplex PCR reads with MiXCR, giving one entry per CDR3 protein. Here the sample spans about 370,000 distinct CDR3 sequences, over 12% being singletons. The sample was blood. Source of these receptors: a woman aged 55 to 70 with Graves' ophthalmopathy.

Many counts were recorded for this clonotype. The chain joins TRBV2 to TRBJ2-5; TRBD2 aligns across 13 bases. With 5 bases clipped from V and 7 bases from J, the junction kept 7 bases outside the gene matches. The length of the CDR3 is 15 residues. Germline assignment: CDR1 SNHLY and CDR2 FYNNEI. Here the CDR3 reads CASSPLAGGPATQYF. The CDR3, as DNA: TGTGCCAGCAGTCCACTAGCGGGAGGGCCTGCGACCCAGTACTTC.

This clonotype was seen many times. The chain couples TRBV7-3 to TRBJ2-1; TRBD2 aligns across 11 bases. The V gene end was trimmed by 5 bases and the J gene end by 9 bases; junction bases not matched to a gene: 15. Germline V gives CDR1 SGHTA, CDR2 FQGTGA. The CDR3 covers 17 residues. CDR3 loop: CASSPGFGSGRASEQFF. The DNA for the CDR3 is TGTGCCAGCAGCCCGGGTTTTGGTAGCGGGAGGGCCAGTGAGCAGTTCTTC.

This clonotype turned up a few times. The chain couples TRBV5-4 to TRBJ1-5, with D maybe TRBD1 (5 bases). Germline V gene lookup returns CDR1 SGHNT and CDR2 YYREEE (reference sequence). Trimming cost V 4 bases and J 7 bases, with 12 bases left between them. This CDR3 contains 13 residues. The CDR3 sequence is CASSAGIGQPQHF. CDR3 bases: TGTGCCAGCAGCGCAGGGATCGGGCAGCCCCAGCATTTT.

This clonotype was seen only a few times. The gene calls are TRBV29-1 and TRBJ2-2; possible D gene TRBD2, 6 bases. Trimming removed 4 bases at V and 1 base at J, with 7 bases between. The germline V gene has CDR1 SQVTM and CDR2 ANQGSEA. This CDR3 region has 13 residues. The CDR3 nucleotides read TGCAGCGTTGGGGGGGTGAACACCGGGGAGCTGTTTTTT. Translation gives CSVGGVNTGELFF.

This clonotype was seen ten or more times. This CDR3 is CASSLYRQGETKNIQYF. In DNA form, the CDR3 reads TGCGCCAGCAGCTTGTACAGGCAGGGCGAGACCAAAAACATTCAGTACTTC. J is TRBJ2-4 and V is TRBV5-1, with D possibly being TRBD1 (5 bases). This CDR3 contains 17 residues. Germline CDR1 is SGHRS and CDR2 is YFSETQ. Trimming removed 1 base at V and 2 bases at J, with 16 bases between.

The V and J genes are TRBV4-1 and TRBJ2-3; 8 positions match TRBD1. This CDR3 comprises 15 residues. The V gene's germline CDR1 is MGHRA and CDR2 YSYEKL. Unmatched junction bases numbered 7, after V lost 5 bases and J lost 3 bases. The CDR3 loop reads CASSARDRYTDTQYF. CDR3 DNA sequence: TGCGCCAGCAGCGCCCGGGACAGGTATACAGATACGCAGTATTTT.

J is TRBJ2-5 and V is TRBV10-3, with a tentative D call TRBD2 (6 bases). The CDR3 length is 15 residues. Looked up from germline, CDR1 is ENHRY and CDR2 is SYGVKD. V dropped 6 bases and J dropped 5 bases, with 19 bases sitting between them. The CDR3 region is CAIRAARGGGETQYF. The CDR3 DNA is TGTGCCATCAGAGCGGCCCGGGGTGGGGGGGAGACCCAGTACTTC.

This clonotype has a count of ten or more. The chain employs TRBV20-1 and TRBJ2-5, with TRBD2 as a possible D gene (6 bases). Germline assignment: CDR1 DFQATT and CDR2 SNEGSKA (reference sequence). The CDR3 runs 15 residues. V was cut by 0 bases and J by 4 bases, with 15 bases left in between. The CDR3 DNA follows: TGCAGTGCTAGAGATCACGGGGGAGTCGGAGAGACCCAGTACTTC. This gives the protein CSARDHGGVGETQYF.

This clonotype was found many times. CDR3 coding DNA: TGTGCCAGCAGGTCTACTCAAGGCGAAACGCAGTATTTT. This gives the protein CASRSTQGETQYF. The chain joins TRBV12-3 or TRBV12-4 to TRBJ2-3; D unresolved. The length of the CDR3 is 13 residues. Between the trimmed V and J ends, which lost 6 bases and 9 bases, there was a span of 16 bases.

This clonotype was found many times. The CDR3 protein is CASSSRLAAANYNEQFF. The CDR3 nucleotides are TGTGCCAGCAGTTCCCGGCTAGCGGCAGCGAACTACAATGAGCAGTTCTTC. The chain joins TRBV12-3 or TRBV12-4 to TRBJ2-1; TRBD2 matches 7 bases. V gave up 4 bases and J gave up 3 bases; unmatched junction bases: 12. CDR3 length equals 17 residues.

The table lists this clonotype with many counts. V usage is TRBV11-2 and J usage is TRBJ2-7; D is possibly TRBD2 (5 bases). Trimming pared 8 bases from V and 4 bases from J, leaving 12 bases between. This CDR3 has 12 amino acids. In germline, CDR1 is SGHAT, CDR2 FQNNGV. The CDR3 DNA sequence: TGTGCCAGCCGGGATTATGGATACGAGCAGTACTTC. Encoded protein: CASRDYGYEQYF.

This clonotype was recorded at least ten times. The rearrangement links TRBV29-1 to TRBJ2-2; TRBD1 matches at 7 bases. CDR1 SQVTM and CDR2 ANQGSEA come from the germline V gene. The CDR3 loop spans 15 amino acids. V shed 6 bases, J shed 0 bases, and the junction held 7 bases outside the gene matches. CDR3 protein: CSVRTGTANTGELFF. CDR3 DNA sequence: TGCAGCGTCCGTACCGGGACAGCGAACACCGGGGAGCTGTTTTTT.

V and J are TRBV5-5 and TRBJ1-4, with D hard to call. V lost 4 bases and J lost 7, with 14 bases in between. The germline V gene encodes CDR1 SGHKS and CDR2 YYEKEE (reference sequence). The CDR3 is made up of 14 amino acids. Here the CDR3 reads CASSDLGVSEKLFF. DNA of the CDR3: TGTGCCAGCAGCGACTTGGGAGTCAGTGAAAAACTGTTTTTT. Based on the CDR3 plus reference TRBV5-5 and TRBJ1-4, the full variable domain is DAGVTQSPTHLIKTRGQQVTLRCSPISGHKSVSWYQQVLGQGPQFIFQYYEKEERGRGNFPDRFSARQFPNYSSELNVNALLLGDSALYLCASSDLGVSEKLFFGSGTQLSVL.

This clonotype was recorded at least ten times. The chain uses TRBV5-1 and TRBJ2-5; D is undetermined. The CDR3 consists of 13 residues. Per germline, CDR1 SGHRS and CDR2 YFSETQ. The germline V and J ends were trimmed by 4 bases and 3 bases, with 10 bases remaining between them. The CDR3 reads CASSKTVKETQYF. DNA for the CDR3: TGCGCCAGCAGCAAGACTGTGAAAGAGACCCAGTACTTC.

The J gene is TRBJ2-3, the V gene TRBV20-1; 9 bases agree with TRBD2. Germline-derived CDR1 and CDR2 are DFQATT and SNEGSKA (reference sequence). The CDR3 is 16 residues long. The CDR3 spells CSAHRASAGGSDTQYF. The CDR3 region has the DNA TGCAGCGCTCACAGGGCTTCAGCGGGAGGATCAGATACGCAGTATTTT.